The 2 T cell receptor beta chains below were found in one sample sequenced in a study of blood T cell repertoires in COVID-19. Some clones are missing from TCRdb's copy, which holds only in-frame ones; the method was immunoSEQ multiplex PCR. The table lists approximately 230,000 clones, around 84% of them singletons. The sample consisted of PBMCs or T cells enriched from blood (not recorded which). The receptors were sampled from a man aged 18 to 35 who had recovered from COVID-19.

The rearrangement uses TRBV10-3 and TRBJ1-6; no definite D call. CDR1 ENHRY and CDR2 SYGVKD come from the germline V gene. The V end was cut by 0 bases, the J end by 9 bases, with 12 bases between. This CDR3 has 15 amino acids. CDR3 in amino acids: CAISESGTNASPLHF. CDR3 nucleotide sequence: TGTGCCATCAGTGAGTCGGGCACCAATGCTTCACCCCTCCACTTT.

CDR3 residues: CASSRRTGLNTEAFF. Here the CDR3 DNA reads TGTGCCAGCAGCAGGCGGACAGGCCTGAACACTGAAGCTTTCTTT. The V and J genes are TRBV11-2 and TRBJ1-1; 7 nucleotides match TRBD1. V was clipped by 5 bases and J by 0 bases; unmatched bases: 6. Germline CDR1 is SGHAT and CDR2 is FQNNGV. The CDR3 loop spans 15 amino acids.